Here is one T cell receptor (beta chain) with its context. The sample comes from a study of blood T cell repertoires in COVID-19. Profiled with immunoSEQ multiplex PCR; TCRdb holds only in-frame clones, not every one. Of 25,000 to 30,000 clones listed, about 70% are singletons. The CDR3 has 10 amino acids. CDR1 is SNHLY, CDR2 FYNNEI, per germline. The germline V and J ends were trimmed by 8 bases and 12 bases, with 10 bases remaining between them. Specimen: peripheral blood. The sequence was collected from a human donor in a cohort sampled during active COVID-19. The chain carries TRBV2 and TRBJ1-4, with D uncertain. In nucleotides, the CDR3 is TGTGCCAGCTCGGTTTACCAACTGTTTTTT. Translated: CASSVYQLFF.